This T cell receptor (beta chain) is drawn from a study of siplizumab effects on memory and regulatory T cells. A word on this clone: Antigen unknown.

Generated by immunoSEQ multiplex PCR, the TCRdb table keeps only in-frame clones and is missing some. Among some 80,000 clones listed, about 95% were seen once. V was pared by 7 bases and J by 8 bases, with 4 bases of the junction left unmatched. CDR1 and CDR2 from the germline V gene are SNHLY and FYNNEI. The CDR3 contains 12 residues. General study results and limits: Suppression by proliferating Tregs derived from siplizumab cultures was not verified. Naive T cells appeared more varied than memory cells and looked like key alloresponse contributors.

The rearrangement links TRBV2 to TRBJ2-4; 8 nucleotides align to TRBD1. Sequenced material: CD8+ T cells sorted from blood. The TCR sequence derives from a human donor in good health. The CDR3 loop reads CASTQGADIQYF. As DNA, the CDR3 is TGTGCCAGCACTCAGGGGGCTGACATTCAGTACTTC.